This TCR beta chain emerged from a study of T cell responses to AZD1222 COVID-19 vaccine. Findings of the study overall: Spike was spanned by vaccine-associated CD4 TCRs, which were dominant at 160-218 and 743-854.

Concerning this clone: Its specificity is not known.

The V end was cut by 11 bases, the J end by 5 bases, with 13 bases between. The CDR3 extends over 13 amino acids. Germline lookup yields CDR1 SNHLY and CDR2 FYNNEI. Assay: immunoSEQ multiplex PCR; the TCRdb copy retains only in-frame clones and omits some. The sample shows over 110,000 clones, roughly nine tenths of them seen only once. V usage is TRBV2 and J usage is TRBJ1-6; the D gene is possibly TRBD1 (6 bases). This TCR was sampled from an adult who received the AZD1222 COVID-19 vaccine. The specimen was peripheral blood, collected 28 days after the second AZD1222 dose. The CDR3 loop reads CASGRDNNSPLHF. The CDR3 coding sequence is TGTGCCTCCGGACGGGACAATAATTCACCCCTCCACTTT.